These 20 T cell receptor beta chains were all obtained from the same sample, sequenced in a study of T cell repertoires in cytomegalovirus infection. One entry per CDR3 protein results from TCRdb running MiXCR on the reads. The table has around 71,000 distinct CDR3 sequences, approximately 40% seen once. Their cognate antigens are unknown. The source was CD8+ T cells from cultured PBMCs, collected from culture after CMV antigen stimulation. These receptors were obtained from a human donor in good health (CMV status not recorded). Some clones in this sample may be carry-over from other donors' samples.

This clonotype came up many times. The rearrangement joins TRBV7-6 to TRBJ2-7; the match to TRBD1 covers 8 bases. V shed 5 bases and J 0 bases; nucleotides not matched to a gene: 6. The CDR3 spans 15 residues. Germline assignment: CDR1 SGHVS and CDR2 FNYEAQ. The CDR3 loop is CASSETGGSSYEQYF. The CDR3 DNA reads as TGTGCCAGCAGCGAAACAGGGGGGAGCTCCTACGAGCAGTACTTC.

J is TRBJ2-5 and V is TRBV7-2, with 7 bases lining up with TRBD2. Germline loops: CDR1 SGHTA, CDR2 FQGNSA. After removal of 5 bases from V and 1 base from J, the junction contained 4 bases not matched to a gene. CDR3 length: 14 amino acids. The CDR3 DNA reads TGTGCCAGCAGCGGCTGGGGGGGCCAAGAGACCCAGTACTTC. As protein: CASSGWGGQETQYF.

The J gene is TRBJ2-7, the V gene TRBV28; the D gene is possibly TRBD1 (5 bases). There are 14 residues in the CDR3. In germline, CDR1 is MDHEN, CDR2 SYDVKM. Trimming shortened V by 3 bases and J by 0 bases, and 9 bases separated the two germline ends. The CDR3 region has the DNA TGTGCCAGCAGTTTTGACAGAACCTCCTACGAGCAGTACTTC. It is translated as CASSFDRTSYEQYF.

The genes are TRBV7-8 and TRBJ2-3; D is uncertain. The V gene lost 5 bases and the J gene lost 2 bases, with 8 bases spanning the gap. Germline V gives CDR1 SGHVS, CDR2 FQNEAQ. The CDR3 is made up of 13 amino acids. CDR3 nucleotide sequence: TGTGCCAGCAGCCTTTTATTCACAGATACGCAGTATTTT. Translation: CASSLLFTDTQYF.

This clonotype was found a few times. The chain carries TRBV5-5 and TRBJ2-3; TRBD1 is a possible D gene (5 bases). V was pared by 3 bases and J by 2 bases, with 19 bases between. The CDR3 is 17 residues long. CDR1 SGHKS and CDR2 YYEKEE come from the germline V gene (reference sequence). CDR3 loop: CASSSPLTGENTDTQYF. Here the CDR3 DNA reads TGTGCCAGCAGCTCTCCCCTTACAGGAGAAAACACAGATACGCAGTATTTT. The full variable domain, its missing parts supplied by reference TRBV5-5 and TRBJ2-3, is DAGVTQSPTHLIKTRGQQVTLRCSPISGHKSVSWYQQVLGQGPQFIFQYYEKEERGRGNFPDRFSARQFPNYSSELNVNALLLGDSALYLCASSSPLTGENTDTQYFGPGTRLTVL.

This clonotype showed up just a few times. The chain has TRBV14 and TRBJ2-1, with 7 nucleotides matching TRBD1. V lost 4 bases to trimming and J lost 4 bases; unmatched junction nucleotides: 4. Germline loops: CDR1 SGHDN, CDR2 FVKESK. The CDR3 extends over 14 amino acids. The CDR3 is CASSLTGSYNEQFF. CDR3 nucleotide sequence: TGTGCCAGCAGCCTGACAGGGTCGTACAATGAGCAGTTCTTC. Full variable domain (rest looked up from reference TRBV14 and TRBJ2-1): EAGVTQFPSHSVIEKGQTVTLRCDPISGHDNLYWYRRVMGKEIKFLLHFVKESKQDESGMPNNRFLAERTGGTYSTLKVQPAELEDSGVYFCASSLTGSYNEQFFGPGTRLTVL.

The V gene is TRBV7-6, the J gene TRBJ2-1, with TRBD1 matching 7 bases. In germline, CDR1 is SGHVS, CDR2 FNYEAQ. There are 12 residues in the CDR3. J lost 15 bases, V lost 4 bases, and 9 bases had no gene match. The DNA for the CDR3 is TGTGCCAGCAGCTCCCCGCGACAGGGCACGTTCTTC. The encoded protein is CASSSPRQGTFF.

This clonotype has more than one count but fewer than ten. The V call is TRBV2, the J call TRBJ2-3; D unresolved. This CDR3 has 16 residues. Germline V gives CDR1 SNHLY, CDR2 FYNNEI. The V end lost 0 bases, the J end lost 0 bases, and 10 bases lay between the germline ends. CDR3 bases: TGTGCCAGCAGTGAAGCCTTAGCAACGAGCACAGATACGCAGTATTTT. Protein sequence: CASSEALATSTDTQYF.

Here the CDR3 DNA reads TGCGCCAGCAGCCAAGATCAGGGTCCGGGTGAAAAACTGTTTTTT. Translation: CASSQDQGPGEKLFF. V and J are TRBV4-3 and TRBJ1-4; a possible D gene is TRBD1 (5 bases). V lost 0 bases and J lost 7, with 12 bases in between. The CDR3 has 15 residues. Germline V gene lookup returns CDR1 LGHNA and CDR2 YSLEER.

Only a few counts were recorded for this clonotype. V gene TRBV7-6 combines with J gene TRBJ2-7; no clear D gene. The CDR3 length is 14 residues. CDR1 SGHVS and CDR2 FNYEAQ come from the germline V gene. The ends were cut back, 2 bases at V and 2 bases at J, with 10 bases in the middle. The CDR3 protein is CASSLSAGTYEQYF. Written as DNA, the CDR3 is TGTGCCAGCAGCTTATCCGCCGGAACCTACGAGCAGTACTTC.

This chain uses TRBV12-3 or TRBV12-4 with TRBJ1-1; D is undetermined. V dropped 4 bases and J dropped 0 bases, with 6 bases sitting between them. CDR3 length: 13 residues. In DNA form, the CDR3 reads TGTGCCAGCAGTTCAGATCTGAACACTGAAGCTTTCTTT. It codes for CASSSDLNTEAFF.

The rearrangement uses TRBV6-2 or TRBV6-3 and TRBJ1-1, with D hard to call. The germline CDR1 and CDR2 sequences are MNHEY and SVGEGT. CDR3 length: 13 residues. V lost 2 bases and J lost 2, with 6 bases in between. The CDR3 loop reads CASSYALNTEAFF. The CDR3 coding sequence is TGTGCCAGCAGTTACGCCCTAAACACTGAAGCTTTCTTT.

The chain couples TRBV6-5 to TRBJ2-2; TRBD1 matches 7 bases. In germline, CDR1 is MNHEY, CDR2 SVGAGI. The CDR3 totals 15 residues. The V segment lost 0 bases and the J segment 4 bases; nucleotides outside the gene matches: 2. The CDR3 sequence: CASSYSTGRTGELFF. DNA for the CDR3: TGTGCCAGCAGTTACTCGACAGGGCGCACCGGGGAGCTGTTTTTT.

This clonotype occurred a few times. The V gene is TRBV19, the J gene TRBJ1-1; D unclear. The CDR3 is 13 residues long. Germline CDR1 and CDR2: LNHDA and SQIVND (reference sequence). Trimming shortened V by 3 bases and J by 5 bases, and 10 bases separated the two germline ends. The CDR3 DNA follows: TGTGCCAGTAGTATGTACTTGGAGACTGAAGCTTTCTTT. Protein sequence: CASSMYLETEAFF.

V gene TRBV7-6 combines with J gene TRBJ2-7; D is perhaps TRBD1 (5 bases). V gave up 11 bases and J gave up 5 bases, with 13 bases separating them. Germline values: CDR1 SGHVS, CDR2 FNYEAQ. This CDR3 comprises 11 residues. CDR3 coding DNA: TGTGCCGCAGTTAGGGGTAACGAGCAGTACTTC. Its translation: CAAVRGNEQYF.

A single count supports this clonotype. CDR3 residues: CAIINYGYTF. Written as DNA, the CDR3 is TGTGCCATCATTAACTATGGCTACACCTTC. The J gene is TRBJ1-2, the V gene TRBV2; D gene uncertain. The germline V gene encodes CDR1 SNHLY and CDR2 FYNNEI. V shed 10 bases and J shed 1 base, with 4 bases lying between them. This CDR3 region has 10 residues.

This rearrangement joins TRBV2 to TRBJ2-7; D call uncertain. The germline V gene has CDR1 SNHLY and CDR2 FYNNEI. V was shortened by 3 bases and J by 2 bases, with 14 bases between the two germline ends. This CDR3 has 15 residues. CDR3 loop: CASSDGPASTYEQYF. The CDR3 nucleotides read TGTGCCAGCAGTGATGGTCCAGCGTCCACCTACGAGCAGTACTTC.

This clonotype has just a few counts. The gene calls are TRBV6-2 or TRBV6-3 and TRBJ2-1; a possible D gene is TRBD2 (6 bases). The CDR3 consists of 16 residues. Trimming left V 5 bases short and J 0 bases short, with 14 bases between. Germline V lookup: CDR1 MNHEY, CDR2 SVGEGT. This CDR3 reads CASSVDWGDSYNEQFF. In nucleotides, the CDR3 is TGTGCCAGCAGTGTAGACTGGGGGGACTCCTACAATGAGCAGTTCTTC.

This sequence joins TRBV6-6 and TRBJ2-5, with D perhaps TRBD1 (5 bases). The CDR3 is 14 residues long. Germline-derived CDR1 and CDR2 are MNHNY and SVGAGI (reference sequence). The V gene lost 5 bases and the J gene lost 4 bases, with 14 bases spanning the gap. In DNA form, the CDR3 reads TGTGCCAGCAGTGGGGAAGGGGCCTTAGAGACCCAGTACTTC. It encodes CASSGEGALETQYF.

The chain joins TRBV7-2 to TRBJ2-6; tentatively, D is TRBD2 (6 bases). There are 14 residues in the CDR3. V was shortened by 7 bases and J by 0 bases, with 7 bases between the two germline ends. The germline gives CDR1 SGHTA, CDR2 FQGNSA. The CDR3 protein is CASTSDSGANVLTF. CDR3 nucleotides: TGTGCCAGCACTAGCGACTCTGGGGCCAACGTCCTGACTTTC.